This T cell receptor (beta chain) was identified in a study of post-analysis software for immune sequencing data. With regard to this clonotype: Its antigen is unknown.

Unique molecular identifiers were built into the TCR beta cDNA libraries. Out of roughly 0.85 to 10 million T cells, about 510,000 cDNA molecules were generated. TCRdb re-derived calls from the PCR reads in MiXCR, one entry per CDR3 protein. The sample has some 690,000 distinct CDR3 sequences, roughly 27% seen once. Study-wide findings and caveats: There was significantly lower normalized Chao1 diversity in multiple sclerosis patients than in controls. Among roughly 5 TRBV segments more frequent in patients than controls were TRBV5-6, TRBV5-1 and TRBV20-1.

Germline V CDR1 and CDR2: MNHEY, SVGAGI. J was trimmed by 5 bases and V by 2 bases; bases with no gene match: 9. This CDR3 has 16 residues. The sequenced sample consisted of blood. The V gene is TRBV6-5, the J gene TRBJ1-1; 9 nucleotides align to TRBD1. The origin of this receptor is a girl aged 5-17 years with multiple sclerosis. Here the CDR3 reads CASSYRPDRGETEAFF. For the CDR3, the DNA is TGTGCCAGCAGTTACCGCCCGGACAGGGGTGAGACTGAAGCTTTCTTT.